This paragraph reports one T cell receptor (beta chain). The CDR3 is 19 residues long. With 0 bases removed from V and 0 bases from J, the gap between germline ends came to 16 bases. From germline, CDR1 is SGHKS and CDR2 YYEKEE (reference sequence). These data originate in a study of blood T cell repertoires in COVID-19. About the study: PBMCs, B-cell-depleted T cells, or T cells provided the cDNA or gDNA that made up the material.

In the study's own analysis: Reference gene primer amplification yielded estimated nucleated cell counts. The table came from immunoSEQ multiplex PCR; TCRdb's copy has only in-frame clones and leaves some out. V and J calls and clone size are those listed in that table; D and trimming were worked out from the DNA. The repertoire holds roughly 250,000 clones, with about nine tenths as singletons. Material for sequencing was peripheral blood. The rearrangement links TRBV5-5 to TRBJ2-6; D remains ambiguous. This sequence originates from a man between 60 and 70 years old who had recovered from COVID-19. CDR3 sequence: CASSLVGLGPSSGANVLTF. CDR3 in DNA: TGTGCCAGCAGCTTGGTTGGGCTGGGCCCGTCCTCTGGGGCCAACGTCCTGACTTTC.